The clone carrying this T cell receptor beta chain was seen repeatedly, ten times or more. Amplification of TCR beta CDR3 regions used RNA as the template. HTBI primers drove first-round RT-PCR of the TCR CDR3. Using its own MiXCR run on the multiplex PCR reads, TCRdb lists one record per CDR3 protein. The sample lists approximately 590,000 distinct CDR3 sequences; approximately 14% were seen once. The sample is drawn from a study of T cells in Graves' hyperthyroidism and ophthalmopathy. The germline CDR1 and CDR2 sequences are LGHDT and YNNKEL (reference sequence). V lost 3 bases and J 6 bases, leaving 9 bases between the germline ends. This CDR3 is built from 13 residues. The source of the PBMCs was around 10 ml of fresh peripheral blood.

The receptor comes from a woman between 25 and 40 years old with Graves' hyperthyroidism. Source material: blood. The chain links TRBV3-1 to TRBJ1-5; D is possibly TRBD1 (5 bases). The CDR3 nucleotides are TGTGCCAGCAGCCACGGGACGGCTCAGCCCCAGCATTTT. Amino acid sequence: CASSHGTAQPQHF.